The 28 T cell receptor beta chains below come from one sample, sequenced in a study of CD8 T cells in ankylosing spondylitis. MiXCR was run by TCRdb on the 5' RACE reads, yielding one entry per CDR3 protein. The data show just over 350,000 distinct CDR3 sequences, with 20% to 25% seen just once and less than 15% held by the top ten. Sequencing was carried out using blood, either unsorted or a sorted T cell fraction (not recorded which). The receptor set was obtained from a male donor with ankylosing spondylitis or in good health (not recorded which).

This clonotype was counted between two and nine times. V gene TRBV20-1 combines with J gene TRBJ1-1; D ambiguous. This CDR3 contains 13 residues. The V gene's germline CDR1 is DFQATT and CDR2 SNEGSKA (reference sequence). V dropped 2 bases and J dropped 3 bases, with 10 bases sitting between them. CDR3 nucleotide sequence: TGCAGTGCTAGATTCTTTGGGGACACTGAAGCTTTCTTT. It encodes CSARFFGDTEAFF.

The rearrangement uses TRBV27 and TRBJ2-7; D tentatively reads TRBD1 or TRBD2 (5 bases each). The CDR3 sequence is 14 residues long. Germline CDR1 reads MNHEY; CDR2 reads SMNVEV (reference sequence). Trimming pared 4 bases from V and 2 bases from J, leaving 12 bases between. The CDR3 region has the DNA TGTGCCAGCAGTTACCGGGACGGCCCCTACGAGCAGTACTTC. Translating it yields CASSYRDGPYEQYF.

This clonotype was found a few times. The V gene is TRBV7-8, the J gene TRBJ2-3; the D call may be TRBD1 or TRBD2 (5 bases each). The CDR3 is made up of 15 amino acids. Trimming pared 8 bases from V and 2 bases from J, leaving 17 bases between. CDR1 SGHVS and CDR2 FQNEAQ come from the germline V gene. Here the CDR3 reads CASVLGPPPTDTQYF. The CDR3 nucleotides are TGTGCCAGCGTTCTGGGACCCCCTCCCACAGATACGCAGTATTTT.

This clonotype was seen a few times. The rearrangement uses TRBV7-8 and TRBJ2-7; D is unresolved. Germline lookup yields CDR1 SGHVS and CDR2 FQNEAQ. V lost 1 base to trimming and J lost 0 bases, with 7 bases between them. This CDR3 has 14 residues. The CDR3 protein is CASSLVHPSYEQYF. The CDR3 coding sequence is TGTGCCAGCAGCTTAGTACACCCCTCCTACGAGCAGTACTTC.

V and J are TRBV7-9 and TRBJ2-3; D gene unclear. Germline V gene data show CDR1 as SEHNR and CDR2 as FQNEAQ (reference sequence). The V end lost 5 bases, the J end lost 1 base, and 13 bases lay between the germline ends. This CDR3 contains 15 residues. The chain's CDR3 is CASSPTFEGTDTQYF. The CDR3 DNA reads as TGTGCCAGCAGCCCAACTTTTGAGGGCACAGATACGCAGTATTTT.

The V call is TRBV5-1, the J call TRBJ2-7, with D tentatively TRBD1 (5 bases). Per the germline V gene, CDR1 is SGHRS and CDR2 is YFSETQ. The CDR3 consists of 12 residues. V lost 2 bases, J lost 6 bases, and 9 bases lay in between. This CDR3 reads CASSFPGFEQYF. As DNA, the CDR3 is TGCGCCAGCAGCTTCCCAGGGTTCGAGCAGTACTTC.

This clonotype was picked up a small number of times. This chain joins TRBV28 and TRBJ2-7, with 7 bases identical to TRBD1. Trimming removed 7 bases from V and 2 bases from J; junction bases left unmatched: 8. Germline loops: CDR1 MDHEN, CDR2 SYDVKM. The CDR3 is 14 amino acids. DNA of the CDR3: TGTGCCAGCACCCCACAGGGGATGGCCTACGAGCAGTACTTC. Its protein product is CASTPQGMAYEQYF.

The chain is built from TRBV12-3 or TRBV12-4 and TRBJ2-7; 7 bases match TRBD1. Trimming at V came to 4 bases and at J to 2 bases, leaving 11 bases not matched to a gene. The length of the CDR3 is 16 residues. CDR3 loop: CASSSPRGFPTYEQYF. CDR3 bases: TGTGCCAGCAGTTCCCCCAGGGGGTTCCCCACCTACGAGCAGTACTTC.

The V and J genes are TRBV20-1 and TRBJ2-1; 10 bases align to TRBD2. V shed 0 bases and J 0 bases; nucleotides not matched to a gene: 5. The CDR3 is 17 amino acids. Germline V gives CDR1 DFQATT, CDR2 SNEGSKA (reference sequence). The CDR3 bases are TGCAGTGCTAGAGATCGGGCTAGCGGGAGCTCCTACAATGAGCAGTTCTTC. Translation gives CSARDRASGSSYNEQFF.

This clonotype came up a few times. The V call is TRBV4-2, the J call TRBJ2-3; 8 bases fit TRBD1. Losses at the gene ends were 4 bases for V and 6 bases for J; bases not matched to a gene: 6. The length of the CDR3 is 14 residues. Per germline, CDR1 LGHNA and CDR2 YNFKEQ. For the CDR3, the DNA is TGTGCCAGCAGCCTGGGACAGGAGCCCGATACGCAGTATTTT. It encodes CASSLGQEPDTQYF.

In its sample, this clonotype was seen a few times. This chain links TRBV7-9 with TRBJ2-3, with 7 bases lining up with TRBD1. Germline values: CDR1 SEHNR, CDR2 FQNEAQ (reference sequence). V shed 3 bases, J shed 6 bases, and the junction held 9 bases outside the gene matches. This CDR3 comprises 15 residues. In DNA form, the CDR3 reads TGTGCCAGCAGCTTTGACAGGGCGGTATGGGATACGCAGTATTTT. This encodes CASSFDRAVWDTQYF.

This clonotype was detected ten times or more. The V and J genes are TRBV12-3 or TRBV12-4 and TRBJ2-1; 11 nucleotides match TRBD2. V dropped 5 bases and J dropped 8; count of bases not matched to a gene: 8. The CDR3 totals 15 residues. CDR3 coding DNA: TGTGCCAGCAGTGTTAGCGGGGGGGCCAGGCATGAGCAGTTCTTC. It specifies CASSVSGGARHEQFF.

This clonotype was seen many times. The chain uses TRBV12-3 or TRBV12-4 and TRBJ2-4, with D unresolved. Between the trimmed V and J ends, which lost 7 bases and 8 bases, there was a span of 9 bases. CDR3 length equals 11 residues. CDR3 residues: CASTLGDIQYF. Here the CDR3 DNA reads TGTGCCAGCACCCTCGGCGACATTCAGTACTTC.

This clonotype came up a few times. J is TRBJ2-3 and V is TRBV29-1; tentatively, D is TRBD1 or TRBD2 (5 bases each). Germline CDR1 and CDR2: SQVTM and ANQGSEA. Trimming shortened V by 3 bases and J by 1 base, and 11 bases separated the two germline ends. CDR3 size: 14 residues. The CDR3 DNA reads TGCAGCGTTGAGTGGGACCCAGGCACAGATACGCAGTATTTT. Translating gives CSVEWDPGTDTQYF.

In this sample, this clonotype turned up many times. The J gene is TRBJ2-7, the V gene TRBV27, with D tentatively TRBD2 (6 bases). The CDR3 covers 15 residues. The V end was cut by 7 bases, the J end by 6 bases, with 22 bases between. Germline assignment: CDR1 MNHEY and CDR2 SMNVEV (reference sequence). The CDR3 sequence is CASKDLGTEYFEQYF. The CDR3 DNA follows: TGTGCCAGCAAGGATCTGGGGACTGAATATTTCGAGCAGTACTTC.

The V call is TRBV29-1, the J call TRBJ2-5; D not certain. Trimming shortened V by 5 bases and J by 5 bases, and 18 bases separated the two germline ends. CDR1 is SQVTM and CDR2 is ANQGSEA in the germline V gene. This CDR3 is 14 amino acids long. The CDR3, as DNA: TGCAGCGTTTTAAGGCCCCTCCAAAGGGAGACCCAGTACTTC. It translates to CSVLRPLQRETQYF.

This clonotype was observed a handful of times. The chain couples TRBV7-9 to TRBJ2-7; weak D call: TRBD1 (8 bases). Germline V gives CDR1 SEHNR, CDR2 FQNEAQ (reference sequence). The CDR3 length is 13 residues. V lost 5 bases to trimming and J lost 5 bases, with 13 bases between them. The CDR3 sequence: CASSTGGADEQYF. CDR3 nucleotides: TGTGCCAGCAGCACAGGGGGGGCAGACGAGCAGTACTTC.

This clonotype has more than one count but fewer than ten. This sequence joins TRBV29-1 and TRBJ2-2, with D possibly matching TRBD1 (5 bases). V lost 6 bases and J lost 3, with 11 bases in between. The CDR3 has 13 amino acids. CDR1 SQVTM and CDR2 ANQGSEA come from the germline V gene. The CDR3 bases are TGCAGCGTCGCCGACAGCTACACCGGGGAGCTGTTTTTT. It encodes CSVADSYTGELFF.

The genes are TRBV12-3 or TRBV12-4 and TRBJ2-7; TRBD1 might be the D (5 bases). V lost 5 bases to trimming and J lost 7 bases, with 12 bases between them. The CDR3 covers 12 residues. The CDR3, as DNA: TGTGCCAGCAGTCAAGGGGTCCTGGAGCAGTACTTC. This gives the protein CASSQGVLEQYF.

The CDR3 loop is CASSTPPEPGTLSADTQYF. The DNA for the CDR3 is TGTGCCAGTAGTACCCCCCCAGAACCCGGAACCCTTTCGGCAGATACGCAGTATTTT. J is TRBJ2-3 and V is TRBV19; no clear D gene. The ends were cut back, 4 bases at V and 4 bases at J, with 27 bases in the middle. The CDR3 extends over 19 amino acids. The germline CDR1 and CDR2 sequences are LNHDA and SQIVND (reference sequence). Filled out from reference TRBV19 and TRBJ2-3, the complete variable domain reads DGGITQSPKYLFRKEGQNVTLSCEQNLNHDAMYWYRQDPGQGLRLIYYSQIVNDFQKGDIAEGYSVSREKKESFPLTVTSAQKNPTAFYLCASSTPPEPGTLSADTQYFGPGTRLTVL.

This clonotype has a handful of counts. The V call is TRBV7-8, the J call TRBJ2-1; D not resolved. This CDR3 is 14 amino acids long. Germline loops: CDR1 SGHVS, CDR2 FQNEAQ. With 0 bases removed from V and 7 bases from J, the gap between germline ends came to 10 bases. Here the CDR3 DNA reads TGTGCCAGCAGCTTAGCCTCACCCCAAAATGAGCAGTTCTTC. Translation gives CASSLASPQNEQFF.

The rearrangement links TRBV10-1 to TRBJ2-7; 7 positions agree with TRBD1. CDR1 and CDR2 (germline): WNHNN, SYGVQD (reference sequence). This CDR3 comprises 17 residues. Trimming removed 0 bases from V and 4 bases from J; junction bases left unmatched: 12. CDR3 residues: CASSESRDSSGLYEQYF. The CDR3, as DNA: TGCGCCAGCAGTGAGTCAAGGGACAGTTCAGGTTTGTACGAGCAGTACTTC.

The chain has TRBV29-1 and TRBJ2-7; D tentatively reads TRBD1 or TRBD2 (6 bases each). This CDR3 has 12 amino acids. Germline CDR1 SQVTM, CDR2 ANQGSEA. The V end was cut by 1 base, the J end by 5 bases, with 9 bases between. CDR3 sequence (DNA): TGCAGCGTTGAAGGGGGGGCTAACGAGCAGTACTTC. Translated: CSVEGGANEQYF.

The chain carries TRBV6-5 and TRBJ2-7; a weak D match, TRBD1 (7 bases). From germline, CDR1 is MNHEY and CDR2 SVGAGI. The CDR3 length is 15 residues. V lost 1 base to trimming and J lost 6 bases, with 16 bases between them. The CDR3 sequence is CASSYYFVQGGEQYF. CDR3 DNA: TGTGCCAGCAGTTACTACTTCGTCCAGGGGGGCGAGCAGTACTTC.

The chain has TRBV7-2 and TRBJ2-5; D gene ambiguous. CDR3 length equals 13 residues. Per the germline V gene, CDR1 is SGHTA and CDR2 is FQGNSA. V was cut by 5 bases and J by 3 bases, with 10 bases left in between. CDR3 nucleotide sequence: TGTGCCAGCAGCCCCCCCTGGGAAGAGACCCAGTACTTC. It translates to CASSPPWEETQYF.

This chain links TRBV4-1 with TRBJ2-1; no definite D call. With 0 bases removed from V and 4 bases from J, the gap between germline ends came to 10 bases. The CDR3 spans 15 residues. Germline CDR1 is MGHRA and CDR2 is YSYEKL. The CDR3 coding sequence is TGCGCCAGCAGCCAAGATTGGGTACAGTACAATGAGCAGTTCTTC. Translating gives CASSQDWVQYNEQFF.

This clonotype was seen many times. V gene TRBV10-3 combines with J gene TRBJ2-7; D unresolved. The length of the CDR3 is 14 residues. V was cut by 7 bases and J by 0 bases, with 13 bases left in between. Per the germline V gene, CDR1 is ENHRY and CDR2 is SYGVKD. CDR3: CAITKDTLSYEQYF. The DNA for the CDR3 is TGTGCCATCACCAAAGACACACTCTCCTACGAGCAGTACTTC.

The chain recombines TRBV12-3 or TRBV12-4 with TRBJ1-5; D gene uncertain. The CDR3 is 14 amino acids. Trimming shortened V by 6 bases and J by 7 bases, and 16 bases separated the two germline ends. CDR3 nucleotides: TGTGCCAGCAGAGCAAAGGGAGTCGAGCAGCCCCAGCATTTT. It is translated as CASRAKGVEQPQHF.